This is a list of T cell receptor beta chains from one sample in a study of tumor-infiltrating lymphocytes in localized non-small cell lung cancer. Using immunoSEQ multiplex PCR, the repertoire was profiled, and TCRdb retains in-frame clones only, with some absent. The data contain 25,000 or so clones, 55% to 75% of them singletons. Sequenced sample: lung tumor tissue. The receptors come from a human donor with non-small cell lung cancer. The CDR3 runs from the conserved cysteine through the conserved F or W. The D gene is left open where the match is weak. Part of the rows lack a size; the others show once, few, many or a class for expanded clones.

>NA|TRBV28|15|NA|TRBJ1-2
TGTGCCAGCAGTTTATTGGTACCGCAGGGAAGTGGCTACACCTTC
CASSLLVPQGSGYTF
>NA|TRBV19|18|medium-sized|TRBJ2-7
TGTGCCAGTAGTATAGTTCTTGGAGCGGAACGGAGAACCTACGAGCAGTACTTC
CASSIVLGAERRTYEQYF
>NA|TRBV27|14|NA|TRBJ2-7
TGTGCCAGCAGTTTATTCGGGGCAACTCTCGAGCAGTACTTC
CASSLFGATLEQYF
>NA|TRBV21-1|14|NA|TRBJ1-1
TGTGCCAGCAGCAGAGGGTACAGGGCAACTGAAGCTTTCTTT
CASSRGYRATEAFF
>NA|TRBV13|15|NA|TRBJ2-1
TGTGCCAGCAGCACACGGGCCGGGCGGAACAATGAGCAGTTCTTC
CASSTRAGRNNEQFF
>NA|TRBV11-3|13|NA|TRBJ1-1
TGTGCCAGCAGCTTAGCGGCAAAAACTGAAGCTTTCTTT
CASSLAAKTEAFF
>NA|TRBV18|15|NA|TRBJ2-3
TGTGCCAGCTCACCACAACAGGGAAGCGGAGATACGCAGTATTTT
CASSPQQGSGDTQYF
>NA|TRBV2|12|medium-sized|TRBJ2-7
TGTGCCAGCAGTATTAGCGGTTACGAGCAGTACTTC
CASSISGYEQYF
>TRBD1|TRBV28|16|NA|TRBJ2-5
TGTGCCAGCAGTTTGGCGGGACAGGGGGCAGGGGAGACCCAGTACTTC
CASSLAGQGAGETQYF
>TRBD1|TRBV5-4|16|NA|TRBJ1-2
TGTGCCAGCAGCTTGACACGGACAGGGGACAACTATGGCTACACCTTC
CASSLTRTGDNYGYTF
>NA|TRBV30|14|NA|TRBJ2-3
TGTGCCTGGAGTGTAGGCACAATGAAAGATACGCAGTATTTT
CAWSVGTMKDTQYF
>NA|TRBV11-2|14|NA|TRBJ1-2
TGTGCCAGCAGCCGCCAGGACAGTAACTATGGCTACACCTTC
CASSRQDSNYGYTF
>NA|TRBV7-2|15|NA|TRBJ1-1
TGTGCCAGCAGCTTAGCGGCAGCCATGAACACTGAAGCTTTCTTT
CASSLAAAMNTEAFF
>TRBD1|TRBV11-2|14|NA|TRBJ2-7
TGTGCCAGCAGCTTAGATTTGATTGGACAGGCCGTTGACTTC
CASSLDLIGQAVDF
>TRBD2|TRBV7-9|19|NA|TRBJ2-7
TGTGCCAGCAGCTTAGCCCGGGGACTAGCGGGACCGCACTCCTACGAGCAGTACTTC
CASSLARGLAGPHSYEQYF
>NA|TRBV9|15|few|TRBJ2-1
TGTGCCAGCAGCATCAAAGCGGGCGCAAGAGATGAGCAGTTCTTC
CASSIKAGARDEQFF
>TRBD1|TRBV27|14|NA|TRBJ2-7
TGTGCCAGCAGGTCCGGGACAGGGAGGCGCGAGCAGTACTTC
CASRSGTGRREQYF
>NA|TRBV11-2|14|NA|TRBJ1-1
TGTGCCAGCAGATTAGGGGGGAGGAACACTGAAGCTTTCTTT
CASRLGGRNTEAFF